The present T cell receptor beta chain was sequenced within a study of OX40 agonist ivuxolimab in advanced cancers. Study in general: Dose-escalation cases comprised hepatocellular carcinoma, melanoma, renal cell or head and neck cancer.

This CDR3 is built from 14 residues. Trimming removed 4 bases from V and 2 bases from J; junction bases left unmatched: 4. Germline-derived CDR1 and CDR2 are SGHNT and YYREEE (reference sequence). Concerning this clone itself: Its antigen is as yet unknown.

General study points: The mean number of expanded clones was higher in CD8+ T cells than in CD4+. Nonresponders, in some cases, also had low normalized T-cell clonal expansion. Among the least clonally expanded were partial responders at 0.1-3.0 mg/kg.

Only in-frame clones appear in the TCRdb table, and some are missing; sequencing was by immunoSEQ multiplex PCR. The repertoire consists of tens of thousands of clones, with 70% to 90% occurring once and the leading ten covering approximately 1.5%. Source: CD4+ or CD8+ T cells sorted from blood, taken in a trial of the OX40 agonist ivuxolimab. The rearrangement joins TRBV5-4 to TRBJ1-1; 8 nucleotides line up with TRBD1. This receptor was identified in an adult with an advanced solid tumor such as melanoma, head and neck, liver or kidney cancer. CDR3 in amino acids: CASSLGTGNTEAFF. CDR3 nucleotides: TGTGCCAGCAGCCTCGGGACAGGAAACACTGAAGCTTTCTTT.